This T cell receptor (beta chain) was captured in a study of cytomegalovirus exposure and HLA in healthy donors. Across the whole study: A subsequent analysis stated that the 120 or so validation repertoires were run on the same platform as the roughly 710 first-cohort repertoires.

Findings and caveats of the study: Clusters of TCRs from the first cohort tended to co-occur in the roughly 120 validation repertoires (as a later analysis found). Investigators reported 150 to 200 TCR beta chains as tied to cytomegalovirus. Specificity for CMV antigens was confirmed in vitro for a few of the CMV-associated chains.

In regard to this clone: The antigen remains unidentified.

The CDR3 spans 14 residues. V lost 2 bases, J lost 6 bases, and 7 bases stayed unmatched. Germline V gene sequence: CDR1 GTSNPN, CDR2 SVGIG (reference sequence). The protocol was immunoSEQ multiplex PCR, while the TCRdb copy is restricted to in-frame clones and leaves out a portion. The sample lists 160,000 or so clones, around four fifths occurring once. The specimen sequenced was PBMCs. The receptor was isolated from a man aged 25-45 years in good health and CMV-seropositive. The V call is TRBV30, the J call TRBJ1-5; 7 positions match TRBD1. The CDR3 sequence: CAWSRRGQGQPQHF. The CDR3, as DNA: TGTGCCTGGAGTAGAAGGGGGCAAGGTCAGCCCCAGCATTTT.